This record looks at one TCR beta chain sequence and its context. Only a few counts were recorded for this clonotype. Its binding antigen is unknown. Base qualities are not at hand, and no much larger clone is one base apart. Library preparation employed RT-PCR. The sample was run on an Illumina HiSeq 2500. Using fastp at Q25 and MiXCR, TCRdb reprocessed the public reads and kept productive beta chains. Each entry merges the rows of one CDR3 protein and shows their most common DNA and genes. In this sample the table shows about 160,000 distinct CDR3 sequences, under 13% of which occur a single time. Around 12% of the sample belongs to the ten largest clones. These data come from a study of response to subunit inactivated influenza vaccine (dated by TCRdb to 2017 to 2018). In the study overall: Deep quantitative profiling of the T cell receptor repertoire was used in the study to follow responses to a trivalent subunit inactivated influenza vaccine.

General study outcomes and caveats: The authors proposed that each seasonal influenza vaccination may bring in only a limited number of new T cells.

The intended sense of this specimen's time point label: more than 35 days after influenza vaccine administration. V drops 0 bases and J drops 2 bases, leaving 8 bases in between. Sequences SGHAT (CDR1) and FQNNGV (CDR2) are obtained from the germline V gene. The CDR3 has 15 amino acids, counting the end cysteine and phenylalanine. Only the CDR3 region is kept as DNA, spanning 45 bases read in frame from base 1. This specimen consisted of non-naive T cells sorted from PBMCs, obtained 40 to 50 days after vaccination. The intended sense of this specimen's cell subset or site label: memory T cell fraction. The receptor comes from a man over 45 who received an inactivated influenza vaccine. Donor details come from another sample of the same person, matched by shared clones. The chain is made from TRBV11-2 and TRBJ2-1, with the D segment identity uncertain. The CDR3 protein sequence reads: CASSLDIWAYNEQFF. Here is the DNA: TGTGCCAGCAGCTTAGATATCTGGGCCTACAATGAGCAGTTCTTC.